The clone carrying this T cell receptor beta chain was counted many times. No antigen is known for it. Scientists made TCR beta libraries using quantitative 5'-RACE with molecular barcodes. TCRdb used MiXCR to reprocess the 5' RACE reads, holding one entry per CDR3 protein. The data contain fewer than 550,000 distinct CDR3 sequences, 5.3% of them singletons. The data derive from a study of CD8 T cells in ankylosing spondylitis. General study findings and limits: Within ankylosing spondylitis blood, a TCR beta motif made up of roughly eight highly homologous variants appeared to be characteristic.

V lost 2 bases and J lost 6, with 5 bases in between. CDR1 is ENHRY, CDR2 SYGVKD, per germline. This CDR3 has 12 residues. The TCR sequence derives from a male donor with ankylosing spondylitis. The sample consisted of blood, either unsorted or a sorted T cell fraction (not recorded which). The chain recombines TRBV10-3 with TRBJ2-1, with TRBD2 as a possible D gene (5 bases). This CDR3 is CAISEGLNEQFF. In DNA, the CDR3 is TGTGCCATCAGTGAGGGACTCAATGAGCAGTTCTTC.